What follows are 9 T cell receptor beta chains derived from one specimen sequenced in a study of CD8+CD57+ T cells in acquired aplastic anemia. The use of genomic DNA as template underpinned the TCR beta VDJ and CDR3 profiling. TCRdb passed the reads through MiXCR, listing each CDR3 protein once. Here the sample spans a few hundred thousand distinct CDR3 sequences, 61% being singletons. Sequenced material: sorted CD4+, CD8+, or CD8+CD57+ T cells (not recorded which) from PBMCs. The receptors here all came from a human donor in good health.

This clonotype was detected many times. V is TRBV4-1 and J is TRBJ1-6, with unresolved D. This CDR3 is 11 amino acids long. V dropped 4 bases and J dropped 16 bases, with 11 bases sitting between them. Germline V CDR1 and CDR2: MGHRA, YSYEKL. The CDR3 DNA reads as TGCGCCAGCAGCCTCGGTGGACCGCTCCACTTT. Translation: CASSLGGPLHF.

The CDR3 coding sequence is TGTGCCAGCAGTGAGTACCTCGGGGGCCTTAACAATGAGCAGTTCTTC. Amino acids: CASSEYLGGLNNEQFF. This rearrangement joins TRBV25-1 to TRBJ2-1, with D possibly called TRBD1 or TRBD2 (6 bases each). Germline-derived CDR1 and CDR2 are MGHDK and SYGVNS. This CDR3 has 16 amino acids. The V end lost 3 bases, the J end lost 5 bases, and 17 bases lay between the germline ends.

The genes are TRBV29-1 and TRBJ2-3, with 8 bases lining up with TRBD2. Unmatched junction bases numbered 2, after V lost 5 bases and J lost 1 base. Germline V gene sequence: CDR1 SQVTM, CDR2 ANQGSEA. CDR3 size: 13 residues. The CDR3 here is CSVRRGGTDTQYF. CDR3 sequence (DNA): TGCAGCGTTCGGCGGGGGGGCACAGATACGCAGTATTTT.

Turning to this clonotype: At one end, the junction sequence differs from germline, possibly due to a read error. V is TRBV29-1 and J is TRBJ1-2; 8 nucleotides line up with TRBD1. The CDR3 runs to 13 residues. In germline, CDR1 is SQVTM, CDR2 ANQGSEA. CDR3 residues: CAAESGGNYGYTF. The DNA of the CDR3 is TGTGCCGCAGAGTCAGGGGGCAACTATGGCTACACCTTC.

The genes are TRBV2 and TRBJ2-7; TRBD1 matches 8 bases. The germline V gene has CDR1 SNHLY and CDR2 FYNNEI. The CDR3 has 12 residues. Trimming removed 10 bases from V and 4 bases from J; junction bases left unmatched: 6. The CDR3 nucleotides are TGTGCCACTGGGACAGGTTGGTACGAGCAGTACTTC. Residues: CATGTGWYEQYF.

The rearrangement uses TRBV20-1 and TRBJ2-7, with D uncertain. The CDR3 covers 12 residues. V lost 1 base to trimming and J lost 6 bases, with 10 bases between them. Germline CDR1 is DFQATT and CDR2 is SNEGSKA (reference sequence). The CDR3 sequence: CSARVSSTEQYF. The CDR3 DNA sequence: TGCAGTGCTAGAGTTTCCAGTACCGAGCAGTACTTC.

This clonotype has just one count. This CDR3 is CASSLVGGFYEQYF. DNA of the CDR3: TGTGCCAGCAGCTTAGTAGGTGGATTCTACGAGCAGTACTTC. V usage is TRBV11-2 and J usage is TRBJ2-7; D remains unclear. The CDR3 runs to 14 residues. Germline loops: CDR1 SGHAT, CDR2 FQNNGV. V was trimmed by 1 base and J by 3 bases, leaving 10 bases between them. Together with reference TRBV11-2 and TRBJ2-7, the CDR3 gives the full variable domain: EAGVAQSPRYKIIEKRQSVAFWCNPISGHATLYWYQQILGQGPKLLIQFQNNGVVDDSQLPKDRFSAERLKGVDSTLKIQPAKLEDSAVYLCASSLVGGFYEQYFGPGTRLTVT.

The chain uses TRBV6-1 and TRBJ2-1; 13 bases line up with TRBD2. The V gene end was trimmed by 6 bases and the J gene end by 8 bases; junction bases not matched to a gene: 7. The CDR3 runs to 15 residues. The germline V gene encodes CDR1 MNHNS and CDR2 SASEGT. The CDR3: CASSPTSGRADEQFF. The CDR3 DNA sequence: TGTGCCAGCAGCCCTACTAGCGGGAGGGCCGATGAGCAGTTCTTC.

This clonotype was recorded a few times. The chain couples TRBV7-9 to TRBJ2-7, with D perhaps being TRBD1 or TRBD2 (6 bases each). The CDR3 runs to 16 residues. Per germline, CDR1 SEHNR and CDR2 FQNEAQ (reference sequence). Trimming removed 5 bases at V and 1 base at J, with 18 bases between. The CDR3 DNA is TGTGCCAGCAGCCGCGGGACGGGGGCATGGTCCTACGAGCAGTACTTC. Its protein is CASSRGTGAWSYEQYF.